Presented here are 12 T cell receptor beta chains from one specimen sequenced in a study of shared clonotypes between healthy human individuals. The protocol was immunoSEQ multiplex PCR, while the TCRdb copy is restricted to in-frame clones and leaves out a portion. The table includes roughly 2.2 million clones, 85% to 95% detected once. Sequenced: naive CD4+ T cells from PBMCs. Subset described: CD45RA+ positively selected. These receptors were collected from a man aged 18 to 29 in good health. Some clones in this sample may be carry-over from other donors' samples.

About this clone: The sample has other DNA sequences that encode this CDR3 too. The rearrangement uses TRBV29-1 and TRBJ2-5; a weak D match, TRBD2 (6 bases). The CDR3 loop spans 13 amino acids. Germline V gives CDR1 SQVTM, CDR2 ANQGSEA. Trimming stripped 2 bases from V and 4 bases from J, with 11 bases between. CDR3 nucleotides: TGCAGCGTTGAACGGGGGTTCGGAGAGACCCAGTACTTC. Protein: CSVERGFGETQYF.

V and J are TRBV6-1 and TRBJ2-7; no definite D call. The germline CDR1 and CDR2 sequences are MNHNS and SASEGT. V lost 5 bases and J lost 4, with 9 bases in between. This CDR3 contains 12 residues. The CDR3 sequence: CASSQTLYEQYF. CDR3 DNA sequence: TGTGCCAGCAGTCAAACCCTTTACGAGCAGTACTTC.

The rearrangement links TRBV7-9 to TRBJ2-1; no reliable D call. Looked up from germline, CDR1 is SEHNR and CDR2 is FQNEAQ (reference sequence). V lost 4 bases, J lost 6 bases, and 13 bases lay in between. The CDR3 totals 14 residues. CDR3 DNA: TGTGCCAGCAGCTGGACGGGTGCAGGCAATGAGCAGTTCTTC. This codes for CASSWTGAGNEQFF. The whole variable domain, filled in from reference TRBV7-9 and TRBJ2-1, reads DTGVSQNPRHKITKRGQNVTFRCDPISEHNRLYWYRQTLGQGPEFLTYFQNEAQLEKSRLLSDRFSAERPKGSFSTLEIQRTEQGDSAMYLCASSWTGAGNEQFFGPGTRLTVL.

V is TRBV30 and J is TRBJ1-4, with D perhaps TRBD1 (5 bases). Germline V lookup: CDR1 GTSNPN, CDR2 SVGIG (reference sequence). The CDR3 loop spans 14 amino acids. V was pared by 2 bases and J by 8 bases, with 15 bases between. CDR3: CAWSRDSGGEKLFF. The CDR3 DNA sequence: TGTGCCTGGAGTCGCGACAGTGGTGGGGAAAAACTGTTTTTT.

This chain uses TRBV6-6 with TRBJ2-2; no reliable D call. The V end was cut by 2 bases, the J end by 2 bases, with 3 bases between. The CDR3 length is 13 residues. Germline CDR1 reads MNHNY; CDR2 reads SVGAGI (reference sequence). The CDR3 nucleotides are TGTGCCAGCAGTTACGTCAACACCGGGGAGCTGTTTTTT. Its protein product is CASSYVNTGELFF.

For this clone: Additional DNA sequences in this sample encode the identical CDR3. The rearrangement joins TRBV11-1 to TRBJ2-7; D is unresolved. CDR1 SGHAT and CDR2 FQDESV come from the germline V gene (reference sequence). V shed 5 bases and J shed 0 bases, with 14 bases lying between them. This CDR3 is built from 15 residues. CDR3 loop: CASSRTDGSSYEQYF. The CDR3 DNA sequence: TGTGCCAGCAGCCGAACAGACGGCTCCTCCTACGAGCAGTACTTC.

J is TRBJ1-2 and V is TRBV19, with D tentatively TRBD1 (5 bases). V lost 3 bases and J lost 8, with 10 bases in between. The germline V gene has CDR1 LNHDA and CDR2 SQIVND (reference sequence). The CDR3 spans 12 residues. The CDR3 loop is CASSMFGDGYTF. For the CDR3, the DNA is TGTGCCAGTAGTATGTTCGGGGACGGCTACACCTTC.

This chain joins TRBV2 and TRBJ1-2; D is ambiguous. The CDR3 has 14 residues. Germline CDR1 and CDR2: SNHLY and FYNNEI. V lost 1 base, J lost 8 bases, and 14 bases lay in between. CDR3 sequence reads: CASSEGRGIGGYTF. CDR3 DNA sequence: TGTGCCAGCAGTGAAGGGCGAGGGATCGGGGGCTACACCTTC.

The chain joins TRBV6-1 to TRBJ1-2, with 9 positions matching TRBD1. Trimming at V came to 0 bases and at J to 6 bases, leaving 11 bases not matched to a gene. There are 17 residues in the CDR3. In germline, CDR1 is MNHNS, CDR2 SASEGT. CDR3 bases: TGTGCCAGCAGTGAAGCGCTGGGTGGTCGACAGGGGGATGGCTACACCTTC. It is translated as CASSEALGGRQGDGYTF.

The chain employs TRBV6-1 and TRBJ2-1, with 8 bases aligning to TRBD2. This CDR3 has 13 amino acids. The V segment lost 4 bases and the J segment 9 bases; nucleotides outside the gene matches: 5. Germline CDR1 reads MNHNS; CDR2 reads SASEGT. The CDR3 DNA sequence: TGTGCCAGCAGTGCAAGCGGGAGAGGTGAGCAGTTCTTC. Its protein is CASSASGRGEQFF.

CDR3 sequence: CASSLSDIYEQYF. In DNA form, the CDR3 reads TGTGCCAGCAGCTTATCTGATATCTACGAGCAGTACTTC. The chain carries TRBV7-2 and TRBJ2-7; no definite D call. Germline CDR1 and CDR2: SGHTA and FQGNSA. Trimming shortened V by 2 bases and J by 3 bases, and 8 bases separated the two germline ends. There are 13 residues in the CDR3.

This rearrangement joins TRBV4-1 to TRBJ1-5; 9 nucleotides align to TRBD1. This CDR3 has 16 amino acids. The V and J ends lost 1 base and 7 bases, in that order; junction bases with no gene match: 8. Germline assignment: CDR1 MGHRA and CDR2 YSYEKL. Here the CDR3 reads CASSQVTLGQGQPQHF. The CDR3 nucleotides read TGCGCCAGCAGCCAAGTTACTTTGGGACAGGGCCAGCCCCAGCATTTT.